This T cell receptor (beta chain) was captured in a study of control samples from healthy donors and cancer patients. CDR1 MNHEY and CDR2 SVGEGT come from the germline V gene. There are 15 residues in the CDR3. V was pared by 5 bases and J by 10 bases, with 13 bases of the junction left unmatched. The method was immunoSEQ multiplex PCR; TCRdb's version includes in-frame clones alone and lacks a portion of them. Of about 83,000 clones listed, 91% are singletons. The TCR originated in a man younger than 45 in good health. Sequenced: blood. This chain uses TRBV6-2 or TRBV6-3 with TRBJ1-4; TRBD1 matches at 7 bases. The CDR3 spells CASSRPRTGGGKLFF. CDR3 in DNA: TGTGCCAGCAGTCGACCCCGGACAGGCGGTGGAAAACTGTTTTTT.